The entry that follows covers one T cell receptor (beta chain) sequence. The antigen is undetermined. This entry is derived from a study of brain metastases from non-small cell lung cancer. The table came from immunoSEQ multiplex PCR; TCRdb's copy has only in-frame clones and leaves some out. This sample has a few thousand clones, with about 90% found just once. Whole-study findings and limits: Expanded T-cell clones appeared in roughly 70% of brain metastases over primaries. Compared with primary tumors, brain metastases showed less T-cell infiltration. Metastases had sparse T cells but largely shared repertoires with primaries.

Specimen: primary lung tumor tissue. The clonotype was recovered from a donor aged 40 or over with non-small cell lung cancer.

CDR3 nucleotide sequence: TGCAGCGCCGAGGGACAGGGCTACACAGATACGCAGTATTTT. Translating gives CSAEGQGYTDTQYF. The chain uses TRBV29-1 and TRBJ2-3; 9 bases match TRBD1. The trim removed 7 bases at V and 2 bases at J, leaving 7 bases unmatched. CDR1 is SQVTM and CDR2 is ANQGSEA in the germline V gene. This CDR3 is 14 amino acids long.